The 3 T cell receptor beta chains below all came from one sample that was sequenced in a study of cytomegalovirus exposure and HLA in healthy donors. Researchers ran the PCR with 60 Vbeta and 13 Jbeta primers. The protocol was immunoSEQ multiplex PCR, while the TCRdb copy is restricted to in-frame clones and leaves out a portion. The sample lists 95,000 to 100,000 clones, about 75% occurring once. Sequenced material: PBMCs. The receptors come from a man aged 35 to 55 in good health and CMV-seropositive.

A few counts support this clone. The V gene is TRBV19, the J gene TRBJ1-1; D may be TRBD1 (5 bases). The V and J ends lost 2 bases and 4 bases respectively, with 14 bases between them. CDR1 is LNHDA and CDR2 is SQIVND in the germline V gene (reference sequence). The CDR3 consists of 15 residues. The CDR3 loop reads CASSISFSGATEAFF. DNA of the CDR3: TGTGCCAGTAGTATATCCTTCAGCGGGGCCACTGAAGCTTTCTTT.

This clone was seen more than once but under ten times. The CDR3 is CASDRDRGFETQYF. The CDR3 DNA sequence: TGTGCCAGCGACCGGGACAGGGGTTTCGAGACCCAGTACTTC. The rearrangement uses TRBV6-1 and TRBJ2-5; 10 bases fit TRBD1. This CDR3 spans 14 amino acids. Trimming at V came to 8 bases and at J to 5 bases, leaving 8 bases not matched to a gene. Germline V gene sequence: CDR1 MNHNS, CDR2 SASEGT.

This clone was seen only a few times. The CDR3 region is CASSALAGPGELFF. The CDR3 DNA follows: TGTGCCAGCAGCGCCCTAGCGGGACCCGGGGAGCTGTTTTTT. The chain employs TRBV9 and TRBJ2-2; 9 positions agree with TRBD2. The trim removed 3 bases at V and 6 bases at J, leaving 3 bases unmatched. This CDR3 contains 14 residues. Germline CDR1 reads SGDLS; CDR2 reads YYNGEE.